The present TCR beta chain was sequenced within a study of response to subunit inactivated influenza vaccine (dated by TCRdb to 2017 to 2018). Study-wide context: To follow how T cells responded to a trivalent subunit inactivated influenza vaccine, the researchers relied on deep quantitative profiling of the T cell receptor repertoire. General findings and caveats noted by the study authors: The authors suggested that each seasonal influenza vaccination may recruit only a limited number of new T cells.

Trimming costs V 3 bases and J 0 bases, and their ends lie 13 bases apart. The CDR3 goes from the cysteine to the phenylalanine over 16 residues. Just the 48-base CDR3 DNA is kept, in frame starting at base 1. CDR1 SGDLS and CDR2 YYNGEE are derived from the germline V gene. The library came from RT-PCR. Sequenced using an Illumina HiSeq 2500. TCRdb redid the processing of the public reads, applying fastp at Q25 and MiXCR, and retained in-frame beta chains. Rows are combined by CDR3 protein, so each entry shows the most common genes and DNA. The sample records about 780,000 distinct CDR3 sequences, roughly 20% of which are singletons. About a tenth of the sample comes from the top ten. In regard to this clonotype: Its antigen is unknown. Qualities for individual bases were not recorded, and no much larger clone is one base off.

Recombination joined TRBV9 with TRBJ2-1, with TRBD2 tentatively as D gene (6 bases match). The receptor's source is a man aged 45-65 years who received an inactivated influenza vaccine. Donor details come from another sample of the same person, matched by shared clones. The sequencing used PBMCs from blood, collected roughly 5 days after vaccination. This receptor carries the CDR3 CASSANSGLSYNEQFF. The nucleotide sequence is TGTGCCAGCAGCGCCAATAGCGGCCTCTCCTACAATGAGCAGTTCTTC. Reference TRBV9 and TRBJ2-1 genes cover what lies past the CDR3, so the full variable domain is DSGVTQTPKHLITATGQRVTLRCSPRSGDLSVYWYQQSLDQGLQFLIQYYNGEERAKGNILERFSAQQFPDLHSELNLSSLELGDSALYFCASSANSGLSYNEQFFGPGTRLTVL.